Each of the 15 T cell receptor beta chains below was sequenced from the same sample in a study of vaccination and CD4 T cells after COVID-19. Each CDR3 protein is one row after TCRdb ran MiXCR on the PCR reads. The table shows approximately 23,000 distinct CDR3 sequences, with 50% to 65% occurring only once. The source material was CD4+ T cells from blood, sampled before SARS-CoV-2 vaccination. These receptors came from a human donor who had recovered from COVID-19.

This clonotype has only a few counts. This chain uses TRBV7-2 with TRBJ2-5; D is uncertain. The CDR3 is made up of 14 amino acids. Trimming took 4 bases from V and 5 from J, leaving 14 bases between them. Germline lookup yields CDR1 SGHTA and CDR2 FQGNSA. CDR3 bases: TGTGCCAGCAGCTCGACGGGCAGTGGGGAGACCCAGTACTTC. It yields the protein CASSSTGSGETQYF.

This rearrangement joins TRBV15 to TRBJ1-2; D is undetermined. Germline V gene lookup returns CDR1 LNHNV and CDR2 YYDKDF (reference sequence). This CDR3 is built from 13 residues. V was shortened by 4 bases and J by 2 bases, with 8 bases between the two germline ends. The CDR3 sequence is CATSNGQNYGYTF. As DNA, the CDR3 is TGTGCCACCAGCAATGGGCAGAACTATGGCTACACCTTC.

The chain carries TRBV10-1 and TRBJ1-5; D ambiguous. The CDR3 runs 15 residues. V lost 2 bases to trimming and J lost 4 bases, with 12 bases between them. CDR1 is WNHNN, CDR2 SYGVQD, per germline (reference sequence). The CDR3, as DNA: TGCGCCAGCAGTGAGAAAGCAAAAAGGAATCAGCCCCAGCATTTT. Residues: CASSEKAKRNQPQHF.

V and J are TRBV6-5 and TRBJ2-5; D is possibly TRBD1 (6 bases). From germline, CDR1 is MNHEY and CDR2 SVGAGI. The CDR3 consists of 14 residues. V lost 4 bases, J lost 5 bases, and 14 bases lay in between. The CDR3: CASSSWTDEETQYF. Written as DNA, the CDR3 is TGTGCCAGCAGTTCCTGGACAGACGAGGAGACCCAGTACTTC.

CDR3 sequence: CASSLYLAENEQFF. As DNA, the CDR3 is TGTGCCAGCAGCTTATATCTAGCTGAGAATGAGCAGTTCTTC. The J gene is TRBJ2-1, the V gene TRBV7-9, with TRBD2 as a possible D gene (5 bases). The CDR3 loop spans 14 amino acids. V was shortened by 2 bases and J by 7 bases, with 12 bases between the two germline ends. Germline CDR1 is SEHNR and CDR2 is FQNEAQ (reference sequence).

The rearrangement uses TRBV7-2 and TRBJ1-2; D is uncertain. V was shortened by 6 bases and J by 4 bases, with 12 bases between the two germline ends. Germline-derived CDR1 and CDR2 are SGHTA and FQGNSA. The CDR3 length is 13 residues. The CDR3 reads CASRIGETYGYTF. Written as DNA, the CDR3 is TGTGCCAGCAGGATCGGAGAGACCTATGGCTACACCTTC.

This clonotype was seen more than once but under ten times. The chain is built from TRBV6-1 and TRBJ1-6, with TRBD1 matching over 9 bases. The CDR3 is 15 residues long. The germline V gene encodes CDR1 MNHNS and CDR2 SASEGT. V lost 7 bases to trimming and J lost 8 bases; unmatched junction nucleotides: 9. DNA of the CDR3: TGTGCCAGCAAACAGGGGGCCTTGTTTGATTCACCCCTCCACTTT. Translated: CASKQGALFDSPLHF.

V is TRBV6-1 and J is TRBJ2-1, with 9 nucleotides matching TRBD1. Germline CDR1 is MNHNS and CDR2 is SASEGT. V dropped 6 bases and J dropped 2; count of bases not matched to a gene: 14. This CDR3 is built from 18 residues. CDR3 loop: CASRTTGGGEGTYNEQFF. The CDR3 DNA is TGTGCCAGCAGAACGACAGGGGGGGGTGAAGGTACCTACAATGAGCAGTTCTTC.

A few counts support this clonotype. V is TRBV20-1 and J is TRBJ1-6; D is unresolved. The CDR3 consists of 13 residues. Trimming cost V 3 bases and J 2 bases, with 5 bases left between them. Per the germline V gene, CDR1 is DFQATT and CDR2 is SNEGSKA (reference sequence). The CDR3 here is CSARETYNSPLHF. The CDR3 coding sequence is TGCAGTGCTAGGGAAACCTATAATTCACCCCTCCACTTT.

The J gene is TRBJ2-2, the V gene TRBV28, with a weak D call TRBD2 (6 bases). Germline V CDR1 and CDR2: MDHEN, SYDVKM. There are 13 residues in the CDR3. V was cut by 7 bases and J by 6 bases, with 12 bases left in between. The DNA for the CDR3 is TGTGCCAGCATCCTGGCGGGGTCCGGGGAGCTGTTTTTT. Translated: CASILAGSGELFF.

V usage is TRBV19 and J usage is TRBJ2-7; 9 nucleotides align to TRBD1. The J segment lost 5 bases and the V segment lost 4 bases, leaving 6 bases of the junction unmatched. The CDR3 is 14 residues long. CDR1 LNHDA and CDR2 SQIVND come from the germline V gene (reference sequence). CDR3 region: CASSTWDRVHEQYF. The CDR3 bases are TGTGCCAGTAGTACTTGGGACAGGGTCCACGAGCAGTACTTC.

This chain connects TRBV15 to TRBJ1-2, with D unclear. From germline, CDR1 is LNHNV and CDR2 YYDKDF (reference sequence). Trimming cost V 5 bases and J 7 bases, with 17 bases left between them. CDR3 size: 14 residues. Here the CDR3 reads CATSREFLVSGYTF. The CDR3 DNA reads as TGTGCCACCAGCCGTGAGTTTTTGGTGTCTGGCTACACCTTC. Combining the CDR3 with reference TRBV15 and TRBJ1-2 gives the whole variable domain DAMVIQNPRYQVTQFGKPVTLSCSQTLNHNVMYWYQQKSSQAPKLLFHYYDKDFNNEADTPDNFQSRRPNTSFCFLDIRSPGLGDTAMYLCATSREFLVSGYTFGSGTRLTVV.

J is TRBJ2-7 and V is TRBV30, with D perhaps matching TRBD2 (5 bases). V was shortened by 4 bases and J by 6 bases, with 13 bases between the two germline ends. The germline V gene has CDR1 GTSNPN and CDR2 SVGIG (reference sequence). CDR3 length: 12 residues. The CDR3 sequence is CAWNPLASEQYF. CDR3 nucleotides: TGTGCCTGGAATCCCCTAGCATCCGAGCAGTACTTC. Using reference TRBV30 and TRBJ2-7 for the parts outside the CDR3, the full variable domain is SQTIHQWPATLVQPVGSPLSLECTVEGTSNPNLYWYRQAAGRGLQLLFYSVGIGQISSEVPQNLSASRPQDRQFILSSKKLLLSDSGFYLCAWNPLASEQYFGPGTRLTVT.

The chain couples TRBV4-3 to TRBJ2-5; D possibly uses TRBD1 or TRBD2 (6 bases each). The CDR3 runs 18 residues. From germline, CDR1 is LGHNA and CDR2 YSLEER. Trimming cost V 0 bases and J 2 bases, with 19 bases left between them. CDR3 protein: CASSQDEGGGVGQETQYF. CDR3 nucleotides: TGCGCCAGCAGCCAAGATGAAGGGGGAGGAGTGGGGCAAGAGACCCAGTACTTC.

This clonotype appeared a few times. The CDR3 reads CSASPNTDTQYF. DNA for the CDR3: TGCAGTGCTAGTCCGAACACAGATACGCAGTATTTT. The V gene is TRBV20-1, the J gene TRBJ2-3; D unclear. Trimming took off 3 bases at V and 2 bases at J, with 6 bases between the two ends. Germline V gene data show CDR1 as DFQATT and CDR2 as SNEGSKA (reference sequence). The CDR3 consists of 12 residues.